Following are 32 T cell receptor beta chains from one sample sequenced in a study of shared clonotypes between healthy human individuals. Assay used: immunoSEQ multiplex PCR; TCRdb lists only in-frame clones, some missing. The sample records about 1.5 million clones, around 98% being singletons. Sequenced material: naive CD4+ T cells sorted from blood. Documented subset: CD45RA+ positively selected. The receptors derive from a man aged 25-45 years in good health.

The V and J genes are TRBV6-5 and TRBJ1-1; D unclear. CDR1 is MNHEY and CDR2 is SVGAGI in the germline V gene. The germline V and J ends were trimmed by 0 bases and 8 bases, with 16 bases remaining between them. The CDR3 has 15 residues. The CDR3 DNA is TGTGCCAGCAGTTACTCGGGTGTAAACCCCCGGGAAGCTTTCTTT. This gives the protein CASSYSGVNPREAFF.

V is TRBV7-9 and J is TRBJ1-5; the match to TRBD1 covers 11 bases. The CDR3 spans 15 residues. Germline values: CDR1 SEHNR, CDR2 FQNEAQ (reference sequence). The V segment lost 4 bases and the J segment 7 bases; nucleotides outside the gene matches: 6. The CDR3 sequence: CASSWTGGQGQPQHF. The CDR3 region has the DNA TGTGCCAGCAGCTGGACAGGGGGCCAGGGGCAGCCCCAGCATTTT.

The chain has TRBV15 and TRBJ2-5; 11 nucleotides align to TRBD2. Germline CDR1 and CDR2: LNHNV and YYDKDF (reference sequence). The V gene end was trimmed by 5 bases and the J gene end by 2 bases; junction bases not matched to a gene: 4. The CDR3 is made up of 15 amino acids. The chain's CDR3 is CATSGGTSGQETQYF. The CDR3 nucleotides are TGTGCCACCAGCGGGGGGACTAGCGGACAAGAGACCCAGTACTTC.

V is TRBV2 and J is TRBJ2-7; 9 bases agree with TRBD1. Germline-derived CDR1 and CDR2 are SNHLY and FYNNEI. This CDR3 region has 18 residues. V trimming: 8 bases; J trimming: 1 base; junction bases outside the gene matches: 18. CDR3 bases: TGTGCCAGCCGAAACTACGGACAGGGGTTAGTCGGTTCCTACGAGCAGTACTTC. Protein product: CASRNYGQGLVGSYEQYF.

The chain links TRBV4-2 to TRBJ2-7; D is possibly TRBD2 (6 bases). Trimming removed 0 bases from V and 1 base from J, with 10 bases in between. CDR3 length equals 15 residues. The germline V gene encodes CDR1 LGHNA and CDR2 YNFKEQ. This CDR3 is CASSQELAESYEQYF. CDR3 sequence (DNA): TGTGCCAGCAGCCAAGAATTAGCGGAATCCTACGAGCAGTACTTC.

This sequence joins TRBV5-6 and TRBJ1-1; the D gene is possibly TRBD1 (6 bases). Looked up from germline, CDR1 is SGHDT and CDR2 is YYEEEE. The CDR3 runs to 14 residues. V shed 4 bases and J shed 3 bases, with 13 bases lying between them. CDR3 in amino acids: CASSRRYRDTEAFF. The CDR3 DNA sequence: TGTGCCAGCAGCCGGAGATACAGGGACACTGAAGCTTTCTTT.

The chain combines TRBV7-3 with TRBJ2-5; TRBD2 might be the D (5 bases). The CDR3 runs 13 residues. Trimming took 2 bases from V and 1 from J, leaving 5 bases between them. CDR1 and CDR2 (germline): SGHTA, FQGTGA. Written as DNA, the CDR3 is TGTGCCAGCAGCTTACGGGGCCAAGAGACCCAGTACTTC. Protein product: CASSLRGQETQYF.

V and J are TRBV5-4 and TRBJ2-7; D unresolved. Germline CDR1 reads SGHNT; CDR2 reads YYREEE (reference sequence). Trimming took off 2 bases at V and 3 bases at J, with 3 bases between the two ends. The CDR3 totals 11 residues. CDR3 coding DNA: TGTGCCAGCAGCTTATACTACGAGCAGTACTTC. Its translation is CASSLYYEQYF. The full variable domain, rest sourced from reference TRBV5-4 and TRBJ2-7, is ETGVTQSPTHLIKTRGQQVTLRCSSQSGHNTVSWYQQALGQGPQFIFQYYREEENGRGNFPPRFSGLQFPNYSSELNVNALELDDSALYLCASSLYYEQYFGPGTRLTVT.

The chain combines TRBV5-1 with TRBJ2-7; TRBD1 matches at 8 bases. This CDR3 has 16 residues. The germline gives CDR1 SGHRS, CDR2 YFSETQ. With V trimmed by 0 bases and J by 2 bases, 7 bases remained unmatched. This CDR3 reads CASSLGRTGRTYEQYF. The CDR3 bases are TGCGCCAGCAGCTTGGGACGGACAGGGCGCACCTACGAGCAGTACTTC. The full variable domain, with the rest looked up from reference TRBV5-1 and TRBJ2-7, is KAGVTQTPRYLIKTRGQQVTLSCSPISGHRSVSWYQQTPGQGLQFLFEYFSETQRNKGNFPGRFSGRQFSNSRSEMNVSTLELGDSALYLCASSLGRTGRTYEQYFGPGTRLTVT.

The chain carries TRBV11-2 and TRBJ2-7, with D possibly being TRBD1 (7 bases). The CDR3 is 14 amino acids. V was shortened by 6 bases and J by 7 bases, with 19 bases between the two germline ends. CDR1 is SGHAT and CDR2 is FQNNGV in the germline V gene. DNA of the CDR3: TGTGCCAGCAGACTTAACAGGGGCCGGGGGGAGCAGTACTTC. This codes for CASRLNRGRGEQYF. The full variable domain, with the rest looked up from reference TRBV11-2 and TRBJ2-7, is EAGVAQSPRYKIIEKRQSVAFWCNPISGHATLYWYQQILGQGPKLLIQFQNNGVVDDSQLPKDRFSAERLKGVDSTLKIQPAKLEDSAVYLCASRLNRGRGEQYFGPGTRLTVT.

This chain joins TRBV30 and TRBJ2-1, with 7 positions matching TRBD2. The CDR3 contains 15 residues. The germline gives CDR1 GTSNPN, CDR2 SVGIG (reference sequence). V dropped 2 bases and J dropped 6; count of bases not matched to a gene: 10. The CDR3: CAWSKRDEIRNEQFF. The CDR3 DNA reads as TGTGCCTGGAGTAAGCGGGACGAGATCCGCAATGAGCAGTTCTTC.

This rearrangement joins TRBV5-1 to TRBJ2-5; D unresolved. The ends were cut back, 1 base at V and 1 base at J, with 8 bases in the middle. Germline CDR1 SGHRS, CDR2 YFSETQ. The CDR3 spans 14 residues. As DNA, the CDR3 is TGCGCCAGCAGCTTGATTAGTACCCAAGAGACCCAGTACTTC. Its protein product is CASSLISTQETQYF. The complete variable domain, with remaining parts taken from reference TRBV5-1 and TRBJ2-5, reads KAGVTQTPRYLIKTRGQQVTLSCSPISGHRSVSWYQQTPGQGLQFLFEYFSETQRNKGNFPGRFSGRQFSNSRSEMNVSTLELGDSALYLCASSLISTQETQYFGPGTRLLVL.

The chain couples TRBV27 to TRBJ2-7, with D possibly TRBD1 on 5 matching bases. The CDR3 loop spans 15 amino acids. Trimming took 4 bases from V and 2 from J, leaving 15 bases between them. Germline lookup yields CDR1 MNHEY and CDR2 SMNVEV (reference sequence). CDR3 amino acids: CASSSLVDSPYEQYF. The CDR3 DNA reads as TGTGCCAGCAGTTCTTTAGTTGACAGCCCCTACGAGCAGTACTTC.

For the CDR3, the DNA is TGCGCCAGCAGCTTCGTATCGGGACCACCCAACACAAACGAGCAGTACTTC. Translated: CASSFVSGPPNTNEQYF. This chain joins TRBV5-1 and TRBJ2-7; D may match TRBD1 or TRBD2 (5 bases each). This CDR3 spans 17 amino acids. V was cut by 2 bases and J by 5 bases, with 23 bases left in between. CDR1 and CDR2 from the germline V gene are SGHRS and YFSETQ. The full variable domain, in which reference TRBV5-1 and TRBJ2-7 provide the parts outside the CDR3, is KAGVTQTPRYLIKTRGQQVTLSCSPISGHRSVSWYQQTPGQGLQFLFEYFSETQRNKGNFPGRFSGRQFSNSRSEMNVSTLELGDSALYLCASSFVSGPPNTNEQYFGPGTRLTVT.

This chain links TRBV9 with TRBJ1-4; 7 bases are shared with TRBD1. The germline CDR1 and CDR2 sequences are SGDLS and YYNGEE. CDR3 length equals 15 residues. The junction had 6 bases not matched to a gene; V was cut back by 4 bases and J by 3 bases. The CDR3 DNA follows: TGTGCCAGCAGCCCACGGGACAGCGCTAATGAAAAACTGTTTTTT. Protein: CASSPRDSANEKLFF.

CDR3 amino acids: CASSLRPSLDEQFF. DNA of the CDR3: TGTGCCAGCAGCTTAAGGCCTTCCCTCGATGAGCAGTTCTTC. The chain employs TRBV7-3 and TRBJ2-1; no clear D gene. The V gene lost 1 base and the J gene lost 8 bases, with 12 bases spanning the gap. CDR1 SGHTA and CDR2 FQGTGA come from the germline V gene. The CDR3 consists of 14 residues.

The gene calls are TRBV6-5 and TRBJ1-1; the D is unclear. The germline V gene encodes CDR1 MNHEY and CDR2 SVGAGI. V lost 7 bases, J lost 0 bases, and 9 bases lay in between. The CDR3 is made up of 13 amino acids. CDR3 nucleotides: TGTGCCAGCAAAGCCACCATGAACACTGAAGCTTTCTTT. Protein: CASKATMNTEAFF.

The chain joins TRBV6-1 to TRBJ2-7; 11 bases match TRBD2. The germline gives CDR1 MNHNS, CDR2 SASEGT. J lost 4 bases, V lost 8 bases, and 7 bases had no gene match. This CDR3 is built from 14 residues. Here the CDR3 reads CASLAGGLEYEQYF. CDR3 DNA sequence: TGTGCCAGCCTAGCGGGAGGATTGGAGTACGAGCAGTACTTC.

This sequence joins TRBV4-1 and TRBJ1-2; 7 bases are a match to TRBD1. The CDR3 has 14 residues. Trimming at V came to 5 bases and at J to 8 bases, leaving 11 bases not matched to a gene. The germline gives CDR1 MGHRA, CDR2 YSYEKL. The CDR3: CASSFTRQGGGYTF. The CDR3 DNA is TGCGCCAGCAGCTTTACGAGACAGGGTGGCGGCTACACCTTC.

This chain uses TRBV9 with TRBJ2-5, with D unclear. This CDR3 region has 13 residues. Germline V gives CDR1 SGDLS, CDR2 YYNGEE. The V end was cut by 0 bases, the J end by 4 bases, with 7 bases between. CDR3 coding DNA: TGTGCCAGCAGCGTAGTATCGGGAGAGACCCAGTACTTC. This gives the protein CASSVVSGETQYF.

The CDR3 DNA sequence: TGCGCCAGCAGTGAGTCGCAGGGGGGTAATGAAAAACTGTTTTTT. Translated: CASSESQGGNEKLFF. The chain recombines TRBV10-1 with TRBJ1-4; 7 positions agree with TRBD1. Germline lookup yields CDR1 WNHNN and CDR2 SYGVQD (reference sequence). The trim removed 0 bases at V and 4 bases at J, leaving 2 bases unmatched. The CDR3 has 15 amino acids.

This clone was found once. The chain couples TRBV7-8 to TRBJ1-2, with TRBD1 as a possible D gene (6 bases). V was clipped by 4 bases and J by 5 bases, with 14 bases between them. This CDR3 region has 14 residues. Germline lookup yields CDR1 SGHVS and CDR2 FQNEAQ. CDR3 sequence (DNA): TGTGCCAGCAGCTCATACAGGGAGGGGTATGGCTACACCTTC. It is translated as CASSSYREGYGYTF.

The CDR3 loop reads CAISERGAGELFF. The CDR3 DNA sequence: TGTGCCATCAGTGAGAGGGGCGCCGGGGAGCTGTTTTTT. This chain links TRBV10-3 with TRBJ2-2; D may be TRBD1 (5 bases). V gave up 2 bases and J gave up 6 bases, with 7 bases separating them. CDR1 and CDR2 from the germline V gene are ENHRY and SYGVKD. CDR3 size: 13 residues.

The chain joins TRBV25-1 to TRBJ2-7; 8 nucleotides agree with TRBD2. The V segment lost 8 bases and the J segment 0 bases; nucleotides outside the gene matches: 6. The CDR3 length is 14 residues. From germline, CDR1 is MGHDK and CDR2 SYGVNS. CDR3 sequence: CASAASGSSYEQYF. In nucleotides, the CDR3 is TGTGCCAGCGCCGCGAGCGGGAGCTCCTACGAGCAGTACTTC.

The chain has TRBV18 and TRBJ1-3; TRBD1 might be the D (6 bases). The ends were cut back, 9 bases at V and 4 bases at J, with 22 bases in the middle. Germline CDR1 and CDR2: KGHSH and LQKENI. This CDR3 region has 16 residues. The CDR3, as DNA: TGTGCCAGTCTCCGCGACGCGACAGGTCTGGGAAACACCATATATTTT. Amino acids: CASLRDATGLGNTIYF.

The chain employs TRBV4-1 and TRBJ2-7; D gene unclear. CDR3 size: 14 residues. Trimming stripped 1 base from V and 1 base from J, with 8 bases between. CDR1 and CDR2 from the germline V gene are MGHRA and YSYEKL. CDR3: CASSQGLWSYEQYF. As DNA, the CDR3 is TGCGCCAGCAGCCAAGGGCTATGGTCCTACGAGCAGTACTTC.

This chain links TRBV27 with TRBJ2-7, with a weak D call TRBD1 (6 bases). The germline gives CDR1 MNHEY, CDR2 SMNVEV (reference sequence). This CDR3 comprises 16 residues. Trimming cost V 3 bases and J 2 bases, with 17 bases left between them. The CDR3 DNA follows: TGTGCCAGCAGTTTGTCTCGTACGGACAGCCCCTACGAGCAGTACTTC. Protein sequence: CASSLSRTDSPYEQYF.

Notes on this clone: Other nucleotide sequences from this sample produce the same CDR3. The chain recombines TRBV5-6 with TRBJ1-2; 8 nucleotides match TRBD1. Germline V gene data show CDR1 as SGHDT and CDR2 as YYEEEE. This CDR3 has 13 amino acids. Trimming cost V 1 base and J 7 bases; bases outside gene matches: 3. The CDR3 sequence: CASSLQGAGGYTF. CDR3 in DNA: TGTGCCAGCAGCTTGCAGGGGGCGGGTGGCTACACCTTC.

CDR3 nucleotides: TGCGCCAGCAGCTTGGCCGGGACTAGCGGGATTTCAGATACGCAGTATTTT. Translating it yields CASSLAGTSGISDTQYF. The genes are TRBV5-1 and TRBJ2-3, with TRBD2 matching over 13 bases. Germline V CDR1 and CDR2: SGHRS, YFSETQ. V lost 0 bases to trimming and J lost 4 bases; unmatched junction nucleotides: 5. This CDR3 comprises 17 residues.

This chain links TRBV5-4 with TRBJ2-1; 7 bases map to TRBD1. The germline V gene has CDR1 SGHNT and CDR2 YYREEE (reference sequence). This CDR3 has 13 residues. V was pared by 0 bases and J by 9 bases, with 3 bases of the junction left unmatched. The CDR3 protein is CASSLEQGFEQFF. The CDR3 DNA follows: TGTGCCAGCAGCTTGGAACAGGGGTTTGAGCAGTTCTTC. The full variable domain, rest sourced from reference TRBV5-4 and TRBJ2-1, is ETGVTQSPTHLIKTRGQQVTLRCSSQSGHNTVSWYQQALGQGPQFIFQYYREEENGRGNFPPRFSGLQFPNYSSELNVNALELDDSALYLCASSLEQGFEQFFGPGTRLTVL.

The CDR3 spells CASRTGSYEQYF. CDR3 nucleotide sequence: TGTGCCAGCAGGACGGGGTCCTACGAGCAGTACTTC. The chain joins TRBV28 to TRBJ2-7, with TRBD2 as a possible D gene (5 bases). Germline V gene sequence: CDR1 MDHEN, CDR2 SYDVKM. V shed 6 bases and J shed 1 base, with 7 bases lying between them. The length of the CDR3 is 12 residues.

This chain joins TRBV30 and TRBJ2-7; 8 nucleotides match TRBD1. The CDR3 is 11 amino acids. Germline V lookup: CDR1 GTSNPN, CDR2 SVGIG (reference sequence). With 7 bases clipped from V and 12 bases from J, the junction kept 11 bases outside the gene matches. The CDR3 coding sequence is TGTGCCTCCCGACAGGGGCTGATTCCGTACTTC. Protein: CASRQGLIPYF.